Listed below are T cell receptor beta chains from one sample, sequenced in a study of cytomegalovirus exposure and HLA in healthy donors. Profiled with immunoSEQ multiplex PCR; TCRdb holds only in-frame clones, not every one. Of roughly 90,000 clones in the sample, 90% to 95% were seen once. The sequenced sample was PBMCs. The receptor set was obtained from a woman in her twenties or thirties in good health and CMV-seropositive. The CDR3 runs from the conserved cysteine through the conserved F or W. D genes are given only for firm matches. Rows may omit the clone size; those that give it use once, few, many or a size class.

v_gene: TRBV2
d_gene: .
j_gene: TRBJ1-5
abundance: .
CDR3nt: TGTGCCAGCGCGGTGGACGGGGAGTTTTATCCCCAGCATTTT
CDR3aa: CASAVDGEFYPQHF

v_gene: TRBV28
d_gene: .
j_gene: TRBJ1-1
abundance: .
CDR3nt: TGTGCCAGCAGGGAGAGTAACACTGAAGCTTTCTTT
CDR3aa: CASRESNTEAFF

v_gene: TRBV4-3
d_gene: TRBD1
j_gene: TRBJ2-5
abundance: .
CDR3nt: TGCGCCAGCAGCCAAGATTCCCGGGGTCAGGGGGCTAGAGCCCAGTACTTC
CDR3aa: CASSQDSRGQGARAQYF

v_gene: TRBV19
d_gene: TRBD2
j_gene: TRBJ2-7
abundance: .
CDR3nt: TGTGCCAGTAGTTTCAAGAGCGGGAGGGATACCTACGAGCAGTACTTC
CDR3aa: CASSFKSGRDTYEQYF

v_gene: TRBV27
d_gene: .
j_gene: TRBJ2-4
abundance: .
CDR3nt: TGTGCCAGCAGTCCCCAGCGGTCCAAAAACATTCAGTACTTC
CDR3aa: CASSPQRSKNIQYF

v_gene: TRBV4-3
d_gene: .
j_gene: TRBJ2-3
abundance: .
CDR3nt: TGCGCCAGCAGCCAAGTCGCGGCGAGTACGCAGTATTTT
CDR3aa: CASSQVAASTQYF

v_gene: TRBV5-1
d_gene: .
j_gene: TRBJ2-1
abundance: .
CDR3nt: TGCGCCAGCAGCTTTGGAGACAGAGTTAACCTTGAGCAGTTCTTC
CDR3aa: CASSFGDRVNLEQFF

v_gene: TRBV27
d_gene: .
j_gene: TRBJ2-3
abundance: .
CDR3nt: TGTGCCAGCAGCGGCCAGGGGGGAGAGGATACGCAGTATTTT
CDR3aa: CASSGQGGEDTQYF

v_gene: TRBV28
d_gene: TRBD2
j_gene: TRBJ2-7
abundance: .
CDR3nt: TGTGCCAGCAGTTTGGCTAGCGGGAGTTTCCACGAGCAGTACTTC
CDR3aa: CASSLASGSFHEQYF

v_gene: TRBV6-6
d_gene: .
j_gene: TRBJ1-2
abundance: .
CDR3nt: TGTGCCAGCAGTACCGCGGGGCTTGGTGGCTACACCTTC
CDR3aa: CASSTAGLGGYTF

v_gene: TRBV7-6
d_gene: .
j_gene: TRBJ2-2
abundance: .
CDR3nt: TGTGCCAGCAGCCCCCTTCACACCGGGGAGCTGTTTTTT
CDR3aa: CASSPLHTGELFF

v_gene: TRBV28
d_gene: .
j_gene: TRBJ2-7
abundance: .
CDR3nt: TGTGCCAGCACCCCTACAGTGACCTACGAGCAGTACTTC
CDR3aa: CASTPTVTYEQYF

v_gene: TRBV5-1
d_gene: TRBD1
j_gene: TRBJ2-1
abundance: few
CDR3nt: TGCGCCAGCAGCTCGGGACAGGGGGCTAATGAGCAGTTCTTC
CDR3aa: CASSSGQGANEQFF

v_gene: TRBV7-2
d_gene: .
j_gene: TRBJ1-5
abundance: .
CDR3nt: TGTGCCAGCAGCCCTGGGCAGACCCATCAGCCCCAGCATTTT
CDR3aa: CASSPGQTHQPQHF

v_gene: TRBV6-5
d_gene: TRBD1
j_gene: TRBJ2-7
abundance: .
CDR3nt: TGTGCCAGCAGTCGCCGACAGGGAATAGGAGAGCAGTACTTC
CDR3aa: CASSRRQGIGEQYF